Listed below are T cell receptor beta chains from one sample, sequenced in a study of T cells in Graves' hyperthyroidism and ophthalmopathy. TCRdb fed the multiplex PCR reads into MiXCR, producing one record per CDR3 protein. This sample has fewer than 800,000 distinct CDR3 sequences; roughly 15% occur once, and the top ten carry 8.4%. The sample comprised blood. The receptors come from a man younger than 35 with Graves' hyperthyroidism. CDR3s leave out the opening cysteine and the closing phenylalanine or tryptophan.

v_call	j_call	cdr3_length	cdr3_aa
TRBV28	TRBJ1-1	12	ASSYTGGAYEAF
TRBV24-1	TRBJ2-7	13	ATSDPGQPFGEQY
TRBV28	TRBJ2-7	13	ATSTGGAESYEQY
TRBV6-5	TRBJ2-2	12	ASSYVRGAGELF
TRBV9	TRBJ2-1	14	ASSPKGPLGLSEQF
TRBV7-2	TRBJ2-7	11	ASSPGDVRWQY
TRBV7-3	TRBJ2-1	13	ASSLTPGTGTAQF
TRBV20-1	TRBJ2-3	10	SARPATDTQY
TRBV19	TRBJ2-5	11	ASSILGRETQY
TRBV27	TRBJ2-5	14	ASSSDKREGLETQY
TRBV6-5	TRBJ1-6	14	ASSKGLVRANSPLH
TRBV18	TRBJ2-1	17	ASSPPVARTRRTYNEQF
TRBV27	TRBJ2-3	15	ASSFFNSGLAGNTQY
TRBV28	TRBJ1-2	12	ASSLFSAAYGYT
TRBV20-1	TRBJ2-7	9	SGAGTYEQY
TRBV5-1	TRBJ2-7	12	ASSLEAVSYEQY
TRBV11-3	TRBJ1-2	11	ASSLPQGFGYT
TRBV18	TRBJ2-7	11	ASSPPSNYEQY
TRBV12-3/TRBV12-4	TRBJ2-1	13	ASSLQAGVSDEQF
TRBV28	TRBJ2-3	12	ASSQQGVSDTQY
TRBV7-8	TRBJ2-7	13	ASSLVPDSAYEQY
TRBV12-3/TRBV12-4	TRBJ1-2	12	ASSQPTGGRGYT
TRBV10-3	TRBJ1-1	10	AISATSTEAF
TRBV12-3/TRBV12-4	TRBJ1-1	13	ASRPTVPQSTEAF
TRBV25-1	TRBJ1-1	11	ASMEWARTEAF
TRBV24-1	TRBJ2-1	10	ATSELDNEQF
TRBV6-1	TRBJ2-2	12	ASRGALNTGELF
TRBV3-1	TRBJ1-4	12	ASSQGPPSEKLF
TRBV30	TRBJ2-7	9	AALGGTEQY
TRBV6-2/TRBV6-3	TRBJ1-5	13	ASKGRGLPYQPQH
TRBV20-1	TRBJ2-7	13	SASRDSASFYEQY
TRBV20-1	TRBJ1-1	10	SAPPRDTEAF
TRBV19	TRBJ1-6	14	ASSSIQGGSDSPLH
TRBV28	TRBJ2-5	13	ASSSPGTGQETQY
TRBV7-3	TRBJ2-1	11	ASSPGTPNEQF
TRBV18	TRBJ2-3	13	ASSPPGSYTDTQY
TRBV6-2/TRBV6-3	TRBJ2-5	14	ASSRTGTSGMKTQY
TRBV18	TRBJ1-4	14	ASSPVGQATNEKLF
TRBV9	TRBJ2-3	12	ASSHGTITDTQY
TRBV28	TRBJ1-5	12	ASSFPPALQPQH
TRBV4-1	TRBJ2-3	13	ASSHPEGRRDTQY